One sample yielded the 29 T cell receptor beta chains listed below, sequenced in a study of prognosis after radiotherapy for stage I lung cancer. CDR3 of TCR beta was amplified from genomic DNA via a two-round multiplex PCR. Primers were specific to each TRBV and TRBJ gene in first-round PCR. TCRdb reprocessed the multiplex PCR reads with MiXCR, giving one entry per CDR3 protein. The table lists about 34,000 distinct CDR3 sequences, less than 40% of them singletons. The sample here was PBMCs, taken before or after stereotactic body radiation therapy (not recorded which). The receptor source for this set is a donor aged 50 or older with non-small cell lung cancer.

The table lists this clonotype with many counts. CDR3 loop: CSTSTALNTEAFF. The CDR3 DNA sequence: TGCAGCACTTCGACAGCGCTGAACACTGAAGCTTTCTTT. The chain has TRBV29-1 and TRBJ1-1; TRBD1 might be the D (5 bases). V lost 8 bases, J lost 0 bases, and 13 bases lay in between. The CDR3 length is 13 residues. Germline V CDR1 and CDR2: SQVTM, ANQGSEA.

V is TRBV7-2 and J is TRBJ1-6, with 11 bases aligning to TRBD1. Germline CDR1 is SGHTA and CDR2 is FQGNSA. After removal of 1 base from V and 9 bases from J, the junction contained 2 bases not matched to a gene. The CDR3 consists of 15 residues. In nucleotides, the CDR3 is TGTGCCAGCAGCTTAGAGGGACAGGGGGTTTCACCCCTCCACTTT. Translation: CASSLEGQGVSPLHF.

This clonotype was counted at least ten times. V is TRBV11-3 and J is TRBJ2-2, with D unresolved. Trimming pared 5 bases from V and 6 bases from J, leaving 7 bases between. The length of the CDR3 is 12 residues. Germline lookup yields CDR1 SGHNT and CDR2 YENEEA. CDR3 nucleotide sequence: TGTGCCAGCAGCAACAGCGCCGGGGAGCTGTTTTTT. Residues: CASSNSAGELFF.

This clonotype showed up many times. This chain uses TRBV15 with TRBJ2-7, with 9 bases aligning to TRBD1. V trimming: 5 bases; J trimming: 4 bases; junction bases outside the gene matches: 12. The CDR3 runs 16 residues. CDR1 LNHNV and CDR2 YYDKDF come from the germline V gene (reference sequence). This CDR3 reads CATSSSSRDRVYEQYF. The CDR3 DNA reads as TGTGCCACCAGCTCATCATCCCGGGACAGGGTTTACGAGCAGTACTTC.

This clonotype was observed many times. This sequence joins TRBV6-4 and TRBJ2-2; 12 bases are shared with TRBD2. The CDR3 is 16 residues long. Germline assignment: CDR1 MRHNA and CDR2 SNTAGT. The ends lost 6 bases at V and 6 bases at J; junction bases unmatched: 8. CDR3 residues: CASRGLAGPAAGELFF. CDR3 bases: TGTGCCAGCAGGGGACTAGCGGGCCCCGCGGCCGGGGAGCTGTTTTTT.

Details on this clonotype: This may come from a read error, since a much larger clone is one base off. This rearrangement joins TRBV5-1 to TRBJ2-5; D gene ambiguous. V shed 6 bases and J shed 5 bases, with 17 bases lying between them. The CDR3 consists of 14 residues. CDR1 and CDR2 (germline): SGHRS, YFSETQ. CDR3 residues: CASTRGPAEETQYF. Here the CDR3 DNA reads TGCGCCAGCACCCGAGGACCAGCCGAGGAGACCCAGTACTTC. The full variable domain, in which reference TRBV5-1 and TRBJ2-5 provide the parts outside the CDR3, is KAGVTQTPRYLIKTRGQQVTLSCSPISGHRSVSWYQQTPGQGLQFLFEYFSETQRNKGNFPGRFSGRQFSNSRSEMNVSTLELGDSALYLCASTRGPAEETQYFGPGTRLLVL.

This clonotype was recorded at least ten times. The chain couples TRBV19 to TRBJ1-4; 7 nucleotides line up with TRBD1. This CDR3 spans 16 amino acids. The germline V gene has CDR1 LNHDA and CDR2 SQIVND (reference sequence). V lost 5 bases and J lost 0; bases outside the gene matches: 6. DNA for the CDR3: TGTGCCAGTAGTTCTCGACAGGGTGCAACTAATGAAAAACTGTTTTTT. This encodes CASSSRQGATNEKLFF.

Ten or more counts support this clonotype. The chain is built from TRBV4-1 and TRBJ2-3; 13 positions agree with TRBD2. CDR3 length: 15 residues. Trimming at V came to 6 bases and at J to 6 bases, leaving 6 bases not matched to a gene. The germline CDR1 and CDR2 sequences are MGHRA and YSYEKL. The CDR3 region has the DNA TGCGCCAGCAGGGCTGGACTAGCGGGAGTGGATACGCAGTATTTT. It is translated as CASRAGLAGVDTQYF.

This clonotype has ten or more counts. CDR3 amino acids: CASSISGNLADTQYF. CDR3 nucleotides: TGTGCCAGCAGCATTAGCGGGAATTTGGCAGATACGCAGTATTTT. The chain couples TRBV7-3 to TRBJ2-3; the match to TRBD2 covers 8 bases. J was trimmed by 4 bases and V by 5 bases; bases with no gene match: 8. The V gene's germline CDR1 is SGHTA and CDR2 FQGTGA. CDR3 length: 15 amino acids.

As to this clonotype: This likely stems from a read error, as it lies one base from a far larger clone. The chain uses TRBV6-4 and TRBJ1-3; 9 positions match TRBD1. The CDR3 totals 16 residues. Germline assignment: CDR1 MRHNA and CDR2 SNTAGT. The J segment lost 6 bases and the V segment lost 3 bases, leaving 9 bases of the junction unmatched. The CDR3 reads CASSEAGQGAVNTIYF. The CDR3 DNA reads as TGTGCCAGCAGTGAAGCGGGACAGGGTGCTGTAAACACCATATATTTT.

At least ten counts were recorded for this clonotype. J is TRBJ2-7 and V is TRBV11-2; D is possibly TRBD1 (5 bases). The CDR3 covers 15 residues. Germline CDR1 is SGHAT and CDR2 is FQNNGV. Deletions cut 2 bases from V and 4 bases from J, with 15 bases between. The CDR3 DNA sequence: TGTGCCAGCAGCTTAAACCAAGGGGAATTTTACGAGCAGTACTTC. Protein product: CASSLNQGEFYEQYF.

This clonotype was counted many times. CDR3 loop: CASSQGLAGASGHYEQYF. The CDR3 coding sequence is TGTGCCAGCAGCCAAGGACTAGCGGGAGCATCGGGACACTACGAGCAGTACTTC. This chain links TRBV3-1 with TRBJ2-7, with 12 bases lining up with TRBD2. The CDR3 has 18 residues. The V gene's germline CDR1 is LGHDT and CDR2 YNNKEL (reference sequence). The V gene end was trimmed by 1 base and the J gene end by 3 bases; junction bases not matched to a gene: 10.

The chain carries TRBV28 and TRBJ2-7; 7 bases are a match to TRBD2. The V segment lost 10 bases and the J segment 2 bases; nucleotides outside the gene matches: 8. The CDR3 loop spans 13 amino acids. Looked up from germline, CDR1 is MDHEN and CDR2 is SYDVKM. In DNA, the CDR3 is TGTGCCACCAGCCGGGGGGACCCCTACGAGCAGTACTTC. Translated, it gives CATSRGDPYEQYF.

Many counts were recorded for this clonotype. The J gene is TRBJ1-4, the V gene TRBV19; 9 bases match TRBD1. CDR3 size: 13 residues. CDR1 and CDR2 from the germline V gene are LNHDA and SQIVND (reference sequence). Trimming removed 9 bases from V and 6 bases from J; junction bases left unmatched: 5. The CDR3, as DNA: TGTGCCAGCAGCCGGGACAGGGATGAAAAACTGTTTTTT. Translated: CASSRDRDEKLFF.

As to this clonotype: This likely came from a read error, as a far larger clone is one base away. This CDR3 reads CASSQSRTVPRNCYTF. In nucleotides, the CDR3 is TGTGCCAGCAGCCAGAGCAGGACAGTCCCAAGGAATTGCTACACCTTC. This chain uses TRBV6-8 with TRBJ1-2, with D possibly TRBD1 on 6 matching bases. This CDR3 is built from 16 residues. Per germline, CDR1 MNHGY and CDR2 SAAAGT. Trimming left V 6 bases short and J 9 bases short, with 26 bases between.

This clonotype has a count of ten or more. V usage is TRBV6-2 or TRBV6-3 and J usage is TRBJ2-7; D is undetermined. The CDR3 runs 11 residues. Germline assignment: CDR1 MNHEY and CDR2 SVGEGT. V was cut by 5 bases and J by 7 bases, with 9 bases left in between. DNA for the CDR3: TGTGCCAGCAGTGGCCCTAGGGAGCAGTACTTC. Protein: CASSGPREQYF.

CDR3 coding DNA: TGTGCCAGCGGCTCAAGCCTCGACGTGGGACCGAGGATAGGGGGCTATAATTCACCCCTCCACTTT. It translates to CASGSSLDVGPRIGGYNSPLHF. The chain joins TRBV7-2 to TRBJ1-6; maybe TRBD1 (6 bases). Germline CDR1 reads SGHTA; CDR2 reads FQGNSA. The V gene lost 8 bases and the J gene lost 3 bases, with 35 bases spanning the gap. This CDR3 spans 22 amino acids.

At least ten counts were recorded for this clonotype. CDR3 region: CASSPGSGDYGYTF. The DNA for the CDR3 is TGTGCCAGCTCACCGGGTTCGGGGGACTATGGCTACACCTTC. The chain employs TRBV18 and TRBJ1-2; D might be TRBD1 (5 bases). This CDR3 has 14 amino acids. Germline V lookup: CDR1 KGHSH, CDR2 LQKENI. Trimming took off 3 bases at V and 3 bases at J, with 11 bases between the two ends. Using reference TRBV18 and TRBJ1-2 for the parts outside the CDR3, the full variable domain is NAGVMQNPRHLVRRRGQEARLRCSPMKGHSHVYWYRQLPEEGLKFMVYLQKENIIDESGMPKERFSAEFPKEGPSILRIQQVVRGDSAAYFCASSPGSGDYGYTFGSGTRLTVV.

This clonotype is a singleton in its sample. The CDR3 DNA reads TGTGCCAGCAGGGACGGGACAGTGGATTCTGGTGAGCTGTTTTTT. It translates to CASRDGTVDSGELFF. The chain uses TRBV12-3 or TRBV12-4 and TRBJ2-2; 7 nucleotides agree with TRBD1. This CDR3 region has 15 residues. The V segment lost 6 bases and the J segment 11 bases; nucleotides outside the gene matches: 15.

This chain uses TRBV4-2 with TRBJ1-3, with 8 nucleotides matching TRBD1. Germline-derived CDR1 and CDR2 are LGHNA and YNFKEQ. The trim removed 3 bases at V and 2 bases at J, leaving 6 bases unmatched. This CDR3 is 16 amino acids long. The CDR3 protein is CASSQNPQGAGNTIYF. The CDR3 coding sequence is TGTGCCAGCAGCCAGAACCCACAGGGGGCTGGAAACACCATATATTTT.

This clonotype was seen repeatedly, ten times or more. J is TRBJ2-3 and V is TRBV19; 9 positions match TRBD2. The CDR3 contains 17 residues. The trim removed 1 base at V and 4 bases at J, leaving 9 bases unmatched. From germline, CDR1 is LNHDA and CDR2 SQIVND (reference sequence). The CDR3 loop reads CASSIGWASGVSDTQYF. The CDR3 DNA follows: TGTGCCAGTAGTATAGGCTGGGCTAGCGGGGTATCAGATACGCAGTATTTT.

This clonotype came up many times. The chain carries TRBV5-5 and TRBJ2-7; 8 positions match TRBD1. Per the germline V gene, CDR1 is SGHKS and CDR2 is YYEKEE (reference sequence). V trimming: 5 bases; J trimming: 1 base; junction bases outside the gene matches: 11. The CDR3 loop spans 16 amino acids. CDR3 region: CASRRGRGLSSYEQYF. The CDR3 coding sequence is TGTGCCAGCAGGCGGGGCAGGGGGCTATCTTCCTACGAGCAGTACTTC.

This clonotype was seen ten or more times. The chain couples TRBV7-2 to TRBJ2-5; TRBD2 is a possible D gene (6 bases). This CDR3 is 15 amino acids long. Trimming stripped 0 bases from V and 7 bases from J, with 15 bases between. Per the germline V gene, CDR1 is SGHTA and CDR2 is FQGNSA. The CDR3 sequence: CASSLAQEGLVTQYF. In nucleotides, the CDR3 is TGTGCCAGCAGCTTAGCGCAGGAGGGGTTGGTGACCCAGTACTTC.

The chain uses TRBV29-1 and TRBJ1-2, with D unresolved. Trimming shortened V by 3 bases and J by 5 bases, and 10 bases separated the two germline ends. Germline-derived CDR1 and CDR2 are SQVTM and ANQGSEA. The CDR3 extends over 12 amino acids. DNA for the CDR3: TGCAGCGTTGAGTGTCCCGGATATGGCTACACCTTC. Protein product: CSVECPGYGYTF. Complete variable domain (other parts from reference TRBV29-1 and TRBJ1-2): SAVISQKPSRDICQRGTSLTIQCQVDSQVTMMFWYRQQPGQSLTLIATANQGSEATYESGFVIDKFPISRPNLTFSTLTVSNMSPEDSSIYLCSVECPGYGYTFGSGTRLTVV.

Of note for this clonotype: A much larger clone lies a single base off, so this may be a read error. The chain couples TRBV18 to TRBJ2-3; weak D call: TRBD2 (5 bases). V lost 5 bases and J lost 2, with 14 bases in between. The CDR3 is made up of 15 amino acids. CDR1 and CDR2 from the germline V gene are KGHSH and LQKENI. CDR3 sequence reads: CASSFDGVDTDTQYF. DNA of the CDR3: TGTGCCAGCTCATTCGACGGGGTAGACACAGATACGCAGTATTTT.

There are many counts of this clonotype. This chain connects TRBV30 to TRBJ2-7, with D tentatively TRBD2 (5 bases). V was trimmed by 2 bases and J by 7 bases, leaving 12 bases between them. The CDR3 is 12 residues long. Germline V gene lookup returns CDR1 GTSNPN and CDR2 SVGIG (reference sequence). The CDR3 sequence is CAWSNSGREQYF. The DNA for the CDR3 is TGTGCCTGGAGTAATTCGGGAAGGGAGCAGTACTTC. Based on the CDR3 plus reference TRBV30 and TRBJ2-7, the full variable domain is SQTIHQWPATLVQPVGSPLSLECTVEGTSNPNLYWYRQAAGRGLQLLFYSVGIGQISSEVPQNLSASRPQDRQFILSSKKLLLSDSGFYLCAWSNSGREQYFGPGTRLTVT.

In this sample, this clonotype turned up many times. J is TRBJ1-1 and V is TRBV6-1; no clear D gene. The CDR3 consists of 14 residues. Per the germline V gene, CDR1 is MNHNS and CDR2 is SASEGT. V lost 8 bases and J lost 6, with 19 bases in between. In DNA, the CDR3 is TGTGCCAGCCTATCCAGGCTGAAGAGTTCTGAAGCTTTCTTT. This encodes CASLSRLKSSEAFF.

This clonotype was recorded at least ten times. The chain links TRBV6-1 to TRBJ2-1; TRBD2 agrees at 7 bases. V trimming: 5 bases; J trimming: 3 bases; junction bases outside the gene matches: 7. CDR3 size: 15 residues. Germline lookup yields CDR1 MNHNS and CDR2 SASEGT. Here the CDR3 DNA reads TGTGCCAGCAGTACCTTCCGGGACTACTACAATGAGCAGTTCTTC. Its protein is CASSTFRDYYNEQFF.

This clonotype occurred many times. The rearrangement uses TRBV12-3 or TRBV12-4 and TRBJ2-7, with TRBD2 as a possible D gene (5 bases). The CDR3 loop spans 13 amino acids. V was trimmed by 5 bases and J by 6 bases, leaving 14 bases between them. In nucleotides, the CDR3 is TGTGCCAGCAGTCGGACGGGAAGTAGCGAGCAGTACTTC. This sequence encodes CASSRTGSSEQYF.